A selection of T cell receptor beta chains follows, all from one sample in a study of beta chain features in type 1 diabetes. The repertoire was sequenced with immunoSEQ multiplex PCR; TCRdb's copy has only in-frame clones and lacks some. The sample comprises about 28,000 clones, about 65% of which are singletons, and 2% to 3% rests with the top ten. The material sequenced was Tregs from blood. These receptors came from a woman in her thirties with type 1 diabetes. CDR3s include the opening cysteine and the closing phenylalanine or tryptophan. A D gene is named only where the DNA matches it firmly. Some rows have no size entry. The others give once, few or many, or a class for an expanded clone.

v_gene,d_gene,len,abundance,j_gene,CDR3aa,CDR3nt
TRBV29-1,TRBD2,16,NA,TRBJ2-1,CSVPSGRTLSYNEQFF,TGCAGCGTTCCTAGCGGGAGGACCCTTTCCTACAATGAGCAGTTCTTC
TRBV19,NA,16,NA,TRBJ2-1,CASSATPADRYNEQFF,TGTGCCAGTAGTGCCACCCCAGCGGACCGATACAATGAGCAGTTCTTC
TRBV6-6,TRBD1,16,NA,TRBJ2-1,CASSYARQGGDNEQFF,TGTGCCAGCAGTTACGCTAGACAGGGGGGTGACAATGAGCAGTTCTTC
TRBV2,NA,11,NA,TRBJ2-1,CASSGLRRQFF,TGTGCCAGCAGTGGTTTACGGAGGCAGTTCTTC
TRBV29-1,TRBD1,11,once,TRBJ1-2,CSVGQGRGYTF,TGCAGCGTTGGACAGGGTCGTGGCTACACCTTC
TRBV19,TRBD1,13,NA,TRBJ1-2,CASSLQGNYGYTF,TGTGCCAGTAGTTTACAGGGGAACTATGGCTACACCTTC
TRBV21-1,NA,17,NA,TRBJ1-1,CASSKAGEQGEDTEAFF,TGTGCCAGCAGCAAAGCTGGGGAACAGGGGGAGGATACTGAAGCTTTCTTT
TRBV30,TRBD1,14,few,TRBJ2-7,CAWRGPGQGYEQYF,TGTGCCTGGAGGGGCCCGGGACAGGGCTACGAGCAGTACTTC
TRBV5-1,NA,14,few,TRBJ1-1,CASSTGTRNTEAFF,TGCGCCAGCTCAACAGGAACGCGCAACACTGAAGCTTTCTTT
TRBV25-1,TRBD2,13,NA,TRBJ2-1,CASSLAGVDEQFF,TGTGCCAGCAGTCTCGCGGGAGTGGATGAGCAGTTCTTC
TRBV28,NA,13,NA,TRBJ2-4,CASSLWDRNIQYF,TGTGCCAGCAGTTTATGGGACAGAAACATTCAGTACTTC
TRBV2,NA,16,NA,TRBJ2-6,CASSQSGSTGANVLTF,TGTGCCAGCAGCCAGTCAGGGTCTACTGGGGCCAACGTCCTGACTTTC
TRBV18,TRBD1,14,once,TRBJ1-6,CASSPRQGYSPLHF,TGTGCCAGCTCACCCCGACAGGGCTATTCACCCCTCCACTTT
TRBV7-8,TRBD1,16,few,TRBJ2-5,CASSPLGTGKIETQYF,TGTGCCAGCAGCCCATTAGGGACAGGGAAGATAGAGACCCAGTACTTC
TRBV29-1,NA,13,NA,TRBJ1-3,CSVETGRRNTIYF,TGCAGCGTTGAAACAGGAAGGCGGAACACCATATATTTT
TRBV5-1,TRBD2,16,NA,TRBJ2-3,CASSWRLAGSTDTQYF,TGCGCCAGCAGCTGGCGACTAGCGGGAAGCACAGATACGCAGTATTTT
TRBV7-9,NA,15,NA,TRBJ1-2,CASSLGQFNLYGYTF,TGTGCCAGCAGCCTAGGACAGTTTAACCTTTACGGCTACACCTTC
TRBV15,TRBD1,18,once,TRBJ2-5,CATRVQGQGASLEETQYF,TGTGCCACCAGAGTACAGGGACAGGGGGCTTCATTGGAGGAGACCCAGTACTTC
TRBV29-1,NA,10,NA,TRBJ1-2,CSVGRDGYTF,TGCAGCGTTGGCAGGGATGGCTACACCTTC
TRBV27,TRBD1,11,NA,TRBJ2-2,CARTGNGELFF,TGTGCCAGGACAGGGAACGGGGAGCTGTTTTTT
TRBV7-3,NA,17,NA,TRBJ2-1,CASSLTAGVVSYNEQFF,TGTGCCAGCAGCTTAACCGCAGGGGTAGTCTCCTACAATGAGCAGTTCTTC
TRBV7-2,NA,14,few,TRBJ1-4,CASTEQGNNEKLFF,TGTGCCAGCACCGAACAGGGAAATAATGAAAAACTGTTTTTT
TRBV7-2,NA,13,NA,TRBJ2-7,CASSQRRGREQYF,TGTGCCAGCAGCCAACGAAGGGGTCGCGAGCAGTACTTC
TRBV6-5,NA,15,NA,TRBJ1-5,CASRTGSNSNQPQHF,TGTGCCAGCAGAACAGGGTCCAATAGCAATCAGCCCCAGCATTTT
TRBV29-1,TRBD1,14,NA,TRBJ2-4,CSGRDRGAKNIQYF,TGCAGCGGCCGGGACAGGGGAGCCAAAAACATTCAGTACTTC
TRBV11-2,NA,14,NA,TRBJ2-1,CASSFQDYNNEQFF,TGTGCCAGCAGTTTCCAGGACTATAACAATGAGCAGTTCTTC
TRBV5-1,NA,11,NA,TRBJ2-2,CASRQTGELFF,TGCGCCAGCAGGCAGACCGGGGAGCTGTTTTTT
TRBV5-1,NA,14,NA,TRBJ1-2,CASSWEGSSYGYTF,TGCGCCAGCAGCTGGGAGGGGTCCTCCTATGGCTACACCTTC
TRBV25-1,TRBD1,14,NA,TRBJ1-1,CASSSTGGDAEAFF,TGTGCCAGCAGTTCCACAGGGGGAGACGCTGAAGCTTTCTTT
TRBV7-9,NA,18,NA,TRBJ2-3,CASSSGPGTQIGTDTQYF,TGTGCCAGCAGCTCCGGTCCCGGGACACAGATCGGCACAGATACGCAGTATTTT
TRBV10-2,NA,13,NA,TRBJ2-1,CASRLPGWSEQFF,TGCGCCAGCAGACTCCCCGGTTGGAGCGAGCAGTTCTTC
TRBV27,NA,14,NA,TRBJ1-1,CASSLRWEGTEAFF,TGTGCCAGCAGTTTACGGTGGGAGGGGACTGAAGCTTTCTTT
TRBV7-2,TRBD2,16,NA,TRBJ2-2,CASSLTSGRGVRELFF,TGTGCCAGCAGCCTTACTAGCGGGAGGGGGGTCCGGGAGCTGTTTTTT
TRBV5-4,TRBD2,14,NA,TRBJ2-5,CASSRQTSLETQYF,TGTGCCAGCAGCCGACAGACTAGCTTGGAGACCCAGTACTTC
TRBV6-1,NA,15,once,TRBJ1-2,CASSLGRDISHGYTF,TGTGCCAGCAGCCTAGGTCGGGACATAAGCCATGGCTACACCTTC
TRBV19,TRBD1,14,NA,TRBJ2-2,CASTRQGATGELFF,TGTGCCAGTACGCGACAGGGGGCAACCGGGGAGCTGTTTTTT
TRBV2,TRBD2,14,NA,TRBJ2-7,CASSASSGIYEQYF,TGTGCCAGCAGTGCGTCTAGCGGGATCTACGAGCAGTACTTC
TRBV28,NA,13,once,TRBJ2-7,CASSPGTWKEQYF,TGTGCCAGCAGCCCCGGGACATGGAAAGAGCAGTACTTC
TRBV28,TRBD2,16,NA,TRBJ2-1,CASSLAGGSLYNEQFF,TGTGCCAGCAGTTTAGCGGGAGGGTCCCTTTACAATGAGCAGTTCTTC
TRBV18,TRBD1,14,NA,TRBJ2-7,CASSPGQVSYEQYF,TGTGCCAGCTCGCCGGGACAGGTCTCCTACGAGCAGTACTTC
TRBV7-3,TRBD1,14,NA,TRBJ1-1,CASSRDSSNTEAFF,TGTGCCAGCAGCAGGGACAGTTCGAACACTGAAGCTTTCTTT
TRBV6-6,NA,12,few,TRBJ1-4,CASSRGSEKLFF,TGTGCCAGCAGCAGAGGGAGTGAAAAACTGTTTTTT
TRBV6-6,TRBD2,14,NA,TRBJ2-7,CASSYLGLADEQYF,TGTGCCAGCAGTTACCTCGGACTAGCGGACGAGCAGTACTTC
TRBV10-3,NA,14,NA,TRBJ2-7,CAIRSSVGGYEQYF,TGTGCCATCAGATCCTCTGTAGGGGGCTACGAGCAGTACTTC
TRBV28,TRBD1,15,NA,TRBJ1-4,CASSPSGQVNEKLFF,TGTGCCAGCAGTCCATCAGGACAGGTTAATGAAAAACTGTTTTTT
TRBV19,TRBD1,15,NA,TRBJ1-1,CASRPGDRVNTEAFF,TGTGCCAGTCGGCCAGGGGACAGGGTGAACACTGAAGCTTTCTTT
TRBV5-1,TRBD1,12,NA,TRBJ2-1,CASKLGGDEQFF,TGCGCCAGCAAACTAGGGGGCGATGAGCAGTTCTTC